This TCR beta chain appears in the sequencing data of a study of spatial heterogeneity in lung cancer (dated by TCRdb to between 2018 and 2020). About the study as a whole: More beta-chain than alpha-chain transcripts were consistently detected, likely reflecting higher beta-chain transcript abundance. In the raw uncorrected reads, each unique combination of TCR and UMI appeared on average more than ten times. TCR alpha and beta repertoires were quantitatively compared across multiple tumor regions, matched nontumor lung and blood in non-small cell lung cancer. Nonsynonymous mutation counts, determined by whole-exome sequencing of tumor tissue, were related to features of the TCR repertoire. At surgery, both alpha and beta chains were TCR-sequenced in fewer than 250 tumor regions, approximately 64 matched nontumor lung samples and some 56 PBMC samples. Overall results and qualifications from the work: Ubiquitous expanded tumor TCRs were detected in blood more often at tumor resection than at routine follow-up. Additional single-cell paired TCR alpha and beta sequencing was considered necessary to confirm, at a functional level, the hypothesis that regional TCRs recognize regional mutations.

This clonotype was detected only a few times. The antigen it recognizes is unknown. The input lacks base qualities; no much larger clone sits a single base away. Preparation of the library involved 5' RACE. Sequencing relied on a NextSeq 500. In the TCR library protocol, a unique molecular identifier was attached to each TCR cDNA molecule so that PCR and sequencing errors could be corrected. The original pipeline was this. TCR identification, UMI-based error correction and CDR3 extraction were all carried out with Decombinator tools. TCRs above a frequency of 2 per 1,000, corresponding to the top 1% of the tumor frequency distribution, were defined as expanded. Each repertoire was subsampled 100 times to 5,000 TCRs, after which Renyi diversity was computed with the R vegan package. CDR3 similarity networks were constructed using string-kernel similarity of amino acid triplets, with links drawn between CDR3s whose pairwise similarity was above 0.82. Using fastp trimming at Q25 and MiXCR clonotype assembly, TCRdb reanalyzed the public sequencing data and kept in-frame beta chains. CDR3 protein sequences are deduplicated, and each keeps its most common genes and DNA. TCRdb, not the original authors, processed these V and J calls. A total of tens of thousands of distinct CDR3 sequences appear in this sample, about 12% of them only once. Together, the top ten hold 4.6% of the sample.

In the paper's terms, the time point label means: sample taken at primary tumor resection. For TCR sequencing, whole RNA was extracted from tumor and nontumor lung tissue, or from cryopreserved PBMC samples, and no cell sorting was done. Donors were 70 or so patients with early-stage, untreated non-small cell lung cancer from the lung TRACERx cohort. A patient was chosen for TCR sequencing only when enough RNA was available from at least two tumor regions. V ends up 7 bases short and J 3 bases short, with an unmatched junction base count of 5. CDR1 and CDR2 are drawn from the germline V gene: SQVTM, ANQGSEA. The CDR3 sequence holds 13 residues, the cysteine and phenylalanine included. Only the CDR3 part of the read is kept: 39 bases, read in frame from the first base.

The chain is assembled from TRBV29-1 and TRBJ2-1; TRBD1 matches 8 bases in the middle. This clonotype originated in a male donor with early-stage non-small cell lung cancer. The sample here was PBMCs, taken at surgery. The bases read TGCAGCGCCACCGGGACAGGCTACAATGAGCAGTTCTTC. This sequence encodes CSATGTGYNEQFF.